A single sample gave rise to the 32 T cell receptor beta chains below, sequenced in a study of CD8 T cells in Susac syndrome. With random hexamers, about 0.5 to 1 ug RNA was reverse transcribed. TCRdb re-analysed the immunoSEQ multiplex PCR reads in MiXCR, keeping a single row per CDR3 protein. This sample has approximately 200,000 distinct CDR3 sequences, with 80% to 95% found just once. The source material was CD8+ T cells from PBMCs. All receptors derive from a human donor with multiple sclerosis.

The J gene is TRBJ1-2, the V gene TRBV7-8; perhaps TRBD1 as D (6 bases). The CDR3 has 16 amino acids. CDR1 and CDR2 (germline): SGHVS, FQNEAQ. The V and J ends lost 1 base and 4 bases respectively, with 16 bases between them. The CDR3 here is CASSLDFQGTSYGYTF. The DNA for the CDR3 is TGTGCCAGCAGCTTAGATTTCCAGGGGACGAGCTATGGCTACACCTTC.

The J gene is TRBJ2-7, the V gene TRBV27; D is perhaps TRBD2 (5 bases). The length of the CDR3 is 14 residues. V was shortened by 6 bases and J by 0 bases, with 12 bases between the two germline ends. Looked up from germline, CDR1 is MNHEY and CDR2 is SMNVEV (reference sequence). CDR3 nucleotide sequence: TGTGCCAGCAGGTCTCTAGGGAGCTCCTACGAGCAGTACTTC. Translated, it gives CASRSLGSSYEQYF.

This clonotype was recorded a few times. This chain connects TRBV7-6 to TRBJ2-2; a weak D match, TRBD1 (7 bases). The CDR3 is made up of 14 amino acids. Germline lookup yields CDR1 SGHVS and CDR2 FNYEAQ. V was clipped by 5 bases and J by 5 bases, with 12 bases between them. The DNA of the CDR3 is TGTGCCAGCAGCCCAGGGGGGCGGACCGGGGAGCTGTTTTTT. It is translated as CASSPGGRTGELFF.

This chain joins TRBV9 and TRBJ1-6, with TRBD1 matching over 10 bases. Germline V gives CDR1 SGDLS, CDR2 YYNGEE. CDR3 length: 15 amino acids. With V trimmed by 4 bases and J by 7 bases, 5 bases remained unmatched. The CDR3 DNA reads as TGTGCCAGCAGCAGCCGGGGACAGGGGAATTCACCCCTCCACTTT. It is translated as CASSSRGQGNSPLHF.

Only a few counts were recorded for this clonotype. The chain is built from TRBV6-2 or TRBV6-3 and TRBJ2-3, with 8 bases lining up with TRBD2. J lost 2 bases, V lost 2 bases, and 6 bases had no gene match. The CDR3 is made up of 16 amino acids. Germline CDR1 MNHEY, CDR2 SVGEGT. The CDR3 coding sequence is TGTGCCAGCAGTTACGGGATAGCGGGGCCCACAGATACGCAGTATTTT. Translation gives CASSYGIAGPTDTQYF.

V gene TRBV5-6 combines with J gene TRBJ1-1; D is unclear. CDR1 is SGHDT and CDR2 is YYEEEE in the germline V gene. The CDR3 totals 15 residues. V lost 4 bases and J 10 bases, leaving 23 bases between the germline ends. The CDR3 DNA reads TGTGCCAGCAGCCCCCCCGTAGACCCGCTGGTGGGAGCTTTCTTT. It encodes CASSPPVDPLVGAFF.

The chain links TRBV11-2 to TRBJ1-5, with D tentatively TRBD1 (5 bases). The CDR3 length is 14 residues. V lost 5 bases to trimming and J lost 6 bases, with 14 bases between them. CDR1 and CDR2 from the germline V gene are SGHAT and FQNNGV. The chain's CDR3 is CASSLSGFSQPQHF. The CDR3 nucleotides read TGTGCCAGCAGCCTGTCAGGGTTTAGTCAGCCCCAGCATTTT.

The chain joins TRBV11-2 to TRBJ2-7; no reliable D call. Germline-derived CDR1 and CDR2 are SGHAT and FQNNGV. The CDR3 extends over 14 amino acids. Trimming took 5 bases from V and 2 from J, leaving 13 bases between them. CDR3: CASSAGSGAYEQYF. The CDR3 DNA sequence: TGTGCCAGCAGCGCCGGGTCTGGGGCCTACGAGCAGTACTTC.

The rearrangement joins TRBV27 to TRBJ1-5, with D possibly matching TRBD1 (6 bases). Germline CDR1 MNHEY, CDR2 SMNVEV (reference sequence). V was trimmed by 3 bases and J by 2 bases, leaving 20 bases between them. This CDR3 has 18 residues. CDR3 amino acids: CASSLFGGGSLGNQPQHF. The CDR3 DNA is TGTGCCAGCAGTTTGTTTGGGGGCGGTAGTCTGGGCAATCAGCCCCAGCATTTT.

The genes are TRBV7-8 and TRBJ2-3; TRBD2 is a possible D gene (6 bases). The CDR3 extends over 16 amino acids. Germline CDR1 SGHVS, CDR2 FQNEAQ. V lost 1 base and J lost 6, with 17 bases in between. The CDR3 DNA reads TGTGCCAGCAGCTTAGGGGTGGCGGGGCCCGGGGATACGCAGTATTTT. This translates into CASSLGVAGPGDTQYF.

J is TRBJ1-2 and V is TRBV29-1; 7 bases are shared with TRBD1. Germline values: CDR1 SQVTM, CDR2 ANQGSEA. Trimming at V came to 7 bases and at J to 4 bases, leaving 3 bases not matched to a gene. The CDR3 runs to 11 residues. DNA of the CDR3: TGCAGCGATACAGGGGCCTATGGCTACACCTTC. Amino acids: CSDTGAYGYTF.

CDR3 coding DNA: TGTGCCAGCAGCCCTGGGGAGATAAGGTTCCACGAGCAGTACTTC. It specifies CASSPGEIRFHEQYF. The V and J genes are TRBV13 and TRBJ2-1; D is possibly TRBD2 (5 bases). Matching the DNA end better, TRBJ2-7 makes the J call doubtful. Germline assignment: CDR1 PRHDT and CDR2 FYEKMQ (reference sequence). The CDR3 is 15 residues long.

The chain couples TRBV3-1 to TRBJ2-1; no firm D call. The CDR3 runs to 14 residues. The ends were cut back, 0 bases at V and 1 base at J, with 4 bases in the middle. The V gene's germline CDR1 is LGHDT and CDR2 YNNKEL (reference sequence). The CDR3 loop is CASSQDVSYNEQFF. CDR3 DNA sequence: TGTGCCAGCAGCCAAGATGTATCCTACAATGAGCAGTTCTTC.

The rearrangement uses TRBV20-1 and TRBJ2-1; TRBD2 agrees at 8 bases. The germline CDR1 and CDR2 sequences are DFQATT and SNEGSKA (reference sequence). This CDR3 is 13 amino acids long. V shed 8 bases, J shed 7 bases, and the junction held 10 bases outside the gene matches. The CDR3 is CSYPAGASNEQFF. The CDR3 coding sequence is TGCAGTTACCCAGCGGGGGCTTCGAATGAGCAGTTCTTC.

V gene TRBV6-5 combines with J gene TRBJ2-1; 9 nucleotides agree with TRBD2. This CDR3 region has 14 residues. V lost 6 bases, J lost 8 bases, and 8 bases stayed unmatched. The germline CDR1 and CDR2 sequences are MNHEY and SVGAGI. The CDR3 is CASSPLSGGDEQFF. As DNA, the CDR3 is TGTGCCAGCAGCCCCCTTAGCGGGGGCGATGAGCAGTTCTTC.

The chain carries TRBV5-1 and TRBJ1-2; D is unclear. Germline-derived CDR1 and CDR2 are SGHRS and YFSETQ. This CDR3 region has 12 residues. V was trimmed by 4 bases and J by 0 bases, leaving 4 bases between them. The CDR3 is CASSQPNYGYTF. CDR3 nucleotides: TGCGCCAGCAGCCAGCCTAACTATGGCTACACCTTC. Combining the CDR3 with reference TRBV5-1 and TRBJ1-2 gives the whole variable domain KAGVTQTPRYLIKTRGQQVTLSCSPISGHRSVSWYQQTPGQGLQFLFEYFSETQRNKGNFPGRFSGRQFSNSRSEMNVSTLELGDSALYLCASSQPNYGYTFGSGTRLTVV.

V gene TRBV9 combines with J gene TRBJ1-3; D remains unclear. V was trimmed by 3 bases and J by 0 bases, leaving 13 bases between them. CDR1 and CDR2 (germline): SGDLS, YYNGEE. This CDR3 is built from 16 residues. CDR3 bases: TGTGCCAGCAGCGAGCCCCAAGGGAGCTCTGGAAACACCATATATTTT. Encoded protein: CASSEPQGSSGNTIYF.

This chain joins TRBV19 and TRBJ2-1, with 7 nucleotides matching TRBD2. Germline trimming cut 1 base from V and 0 bases from J; bases unmatched to any gene: 3. The germline CDR1 and CDR2 sequences are LNHDA and SQIVND (reference sequence). CDR3 size: 16 residues. The CDR3 reads CASSIVSGGSYNEQFF. The CDR3 DNA is TGTGCCAGTAGTATAGTTTCGGGGGGCTCCTACAATGAGCAGTTCTTC.

This chain uses TRBV23-1 with TRBJ2-3, with 9 nucleotides matching TRBD1. TRBV23-1 is recorded as an ORF, its role being uncertain. The V and J ends lost 2 bases and 3 bases, in that order; junction bases with no gene match: 12. This CDR3 spans 18 amino acids. CDR3 sequence (DNA): TGCGCCAGCAGTCAAACCGCCGGGACAGGGCCGGTAACAGATACGCAGTATTTT. The encoded protein is CASSQTAGTGPVTDTQYF.

This clonotype showed up just once. The chain couples TRBV5-4 to TRBJ2-7; weak D call: TRBD2 (7 bases). The V end lost 2 bases, the J end lost 0 bases, and 15 bases lay between the germline ends. Germline V gene data show CDR1 as SGHNT and CDR2 as YYREEE (reference sequence). The CDR3 consists of 16 residues. The CDR3 sequence is CASSFWGGGSSYEQYF. The CDR3 DNA reads TGTGCCAGCAGCTTTTGGGGGGGCGGGAGCTCCTACGAGCAGTACTTC.

This rearrangement joins TRBV5-6 to TRBJ2-7, with D unresolved. The V gene lost 3 bases and the J gene lost 4 bases, with 11 bases spanning the gap. Germline CDR1 reads SGHDT; CDR2 reads YYEEEE. There are 13 residues in the CDR3. CDR3 sequence (DNA): TGTGCCAGCAGCTCGGTAGCATCGTACGAGCAGTACTTC. It is translated as CASSSVASYEQYF.

This clonotype was counted a few times. The V gene is TRBV27, the J gene TRBJ2-1; D is possibly TRBD2 (5 bases). Trimming removed 8 bases at V and 0 bases at J, with 14 bases between. The CDR3 contains 15 residues. In germline, CDR1 is MNHEY, CDR2 SMNVEV (reference sequence). The CDR3 region has the DNA TGTGCCAGCGGCCTGAGCGGAGTCTCCTACAATGAGCAGTTCTTC. It codes for CASGLSGVSYNEQFF.

V and J are TRBV3-1 and TRBJ1-2; D not resolved. The CDR3 is made up of 18 amino acids. Trimming cost V 0 bases and J 0 bases, with 17 bases left between them. The germline V gene has CDR1 LGHDT and CDR2 YNNKEL (reference sequence). CDR3 DNA sequence: TGTGCCAGCAGCCAAGAGAGTTGGAGGAACTTCGCTAACTATGGCTACACCTTC. It yields the protein CASSQESWRNFANYGYTF.

The V call is TRBV4-1, the J call TRBJ1-5, with 8 bases lining up with TRBD1. CDR1 and CDR2 (germline): MGHRA, YSYEKL. The V gene end was trimmed by 3 bases and the J gene end by 6 bases; junction bases not matched to a gene: 4. CDR3 length: 14 amino acids. CDR3 DNA: TGCGCCAGCAGCCATGTGCAGGGGGCTCAGCCCCAGCATTTT. Its translation is CASSHVQGAQPQHF.

The J gene is TRBJ1-5, the V gene TRBV10-3; 9 bases fit TRBD1. The ends lost 3 bases at V and 3 bases at J; junction bases unmatched: 6. The germline gives CDR1 ENHRY, CDR2 SYGVKD. The CDR3 contains 16 residues. The CDR3 region has the DNA TGTGCCATCAGTGACCCGGGACAGGGAGTCAATCAGCCCCAGCATTTT. It encodes CAISDPGQGVNQPQHF.

The J gene is TRBJ2-3, the V gene TRBV12-3 or TRBV12-4; the D is unclear. Trimming took 1 base from V and 3 from J, leaving 11 bases between them. This CDR3 has 15 residues. The DNA for the CDR3 is TGTGCCAGCAGTTTAGTTGTGGGTTTGACAGATACGCAGTATTTT. This translates into CASSLVVGLTDTQYF.

The chain links TRBV9 to TRBJ2-3; D may be TRBD2 (7 bases). Trimming removed 2 bases from V and 5 bases from J, with 21 bases in between. Looked up from germline, CDR1 is SGDLS and CDR2 is YYNGEE. The CDR3 spans 17 residues. CDR3 DNA sequence: TGTGCCAGCAGCGTGGGGGGGGGCTCCCTCGATGTAGATACGCAGTATTTT. Translation gives CASSVGGGSLDVDTQYF.

The chain employs TRBV18 and TRBJ1-1; D remains ambiguous. Germline CDR1 is KGHSH and CDR2 is LQKENI. This CDR3 is 13 amino acids long. The V end was cut by 1 base, the J end by 5 bases, with 8 bases between. The CDR3 reads CASSPQAGTEAFF. The CDR3 DNA is TGTGCCAGCTCACCACAGGCGGGGACTGAAGCTTTCTTT.

The count of this clonotype is one. The chain combines TRBV13 with TRBJ1-1, with 7 bases fitting TRBD1. V shed 1 base and J 11 bases; nucleotides not matched to a gene: 13. The CDR3 has 15 residues. Germline loops: CDR1 PRHDT, CDR2 FYEKMQ (reference sequence). The CDR3 loop is CASSLEEGAALGAFF. Here the CDR3 DNA reads TGTGCCAGCAGCTTAGAGGAGGGGGCCGCCCTGGGCGCTTTCTTT.

The sample holds one count of this clonotype. The chain joins TRBV25-1 to TRBJ2-5; D unresolved. Germline assignment: CDR1 MGHDK and CDR2 SYGVNS. Trimming removed 2 bases from V and 7 bases from J, with 2 bases in between. There are 10 residues in the CDR3. The CDR3 nucleotides are TGTGCCAGCAGTGAAGGGACCCAGTACTTC. Protein: CASSEGTQYF.

The V and J genes are TRBV20-1 and TRBJ1-2, with D perhaps TRBD1 (5 bases). V lost 0 bases and J 8 bases, leaving 16 bases between the germline ends. There are 14 residues in the CDR3. Germline-derived CDR1 and CDR2 are DFQATT and SNEGSKA (reference sequence). The DNA for the CDR3 is TGCAGTGCTAGAGATCCCTTGACAGTTTTCGGCTACACCTTC. It specifies CSARDPLTVFGYTF.

This clonotype was picked up a small number of times. The gene calls are TRBV18 and TRBJ2-7; the D is unclear. V was shortened by 3 bases and J by 0 bases, with 6 bases between the two germline ends. The CDR3 has 13 residues. Germline CDR1 KGHSH, CDR2 LQKENI. The DNA of the CDR3 is TGTGCCAGCTCACCTAATAGCTCCTACGAGCAGTACTTC. Its protein product is CASSPNSSYEQYF.